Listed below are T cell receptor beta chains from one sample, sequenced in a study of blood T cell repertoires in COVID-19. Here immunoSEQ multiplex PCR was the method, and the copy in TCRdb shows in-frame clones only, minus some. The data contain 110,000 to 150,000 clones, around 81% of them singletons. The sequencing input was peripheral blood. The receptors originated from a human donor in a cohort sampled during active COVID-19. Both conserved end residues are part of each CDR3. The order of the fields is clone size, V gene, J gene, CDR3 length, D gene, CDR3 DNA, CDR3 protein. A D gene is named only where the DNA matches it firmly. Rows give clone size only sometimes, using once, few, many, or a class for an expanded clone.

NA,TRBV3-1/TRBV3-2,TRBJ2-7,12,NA,TGTGCCAGCAGCCAAGTGGCCCACGAGCAGTACTTC,CASSQVAHEQYF
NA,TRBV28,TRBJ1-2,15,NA,TGTGCCAGCAGTCCCCATCATCTGGGGGGAGATGGCTACACCTTC,CASSPHHLGGDGYTF
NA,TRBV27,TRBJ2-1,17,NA,TGTGCCAGCAGTTTATTCGGGGGTGGGGGGTCCCACAATGAGCAGTTCTTC,CASSLFGGGGSHNEQFF
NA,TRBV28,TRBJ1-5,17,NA,TGTGCCAGCAGTTTCGGTCTCCGAGGGTTTAGCAATCAGCCCCAGCATTTT,CASSFGLRGFSNQPQHF
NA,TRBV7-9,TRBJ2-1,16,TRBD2,TGTGCCAGCAGCTCAGGGCTAGCGGGGGACCTGAATGAGCAGTTCTTC,CASSSGLAGDLNEQFF
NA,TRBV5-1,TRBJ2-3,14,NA,TGCGCCAGCAGCCCGGGACAAAGCACAGATACGCAGTATTTT,CASSPGQSTDTQYF
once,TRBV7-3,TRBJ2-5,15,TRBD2,TGTGCCAGCAGCTTGGGGGGGAATCCCAGAGAGACCCAGTACTTC,CASSLGGNPRETQYF
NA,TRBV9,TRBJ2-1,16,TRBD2,TGTGCCAGCAGCCCCACTAGCGGGGGGGACGTGAGTGAGCAGTTCTTC,CASSPTSGGDVSEQFF
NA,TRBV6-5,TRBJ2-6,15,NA,TGTGCCAGCAGTTCCCCTTACTCTGGGGCCAACGTCCTGACTTTC,CASSSPYSGANVLTF
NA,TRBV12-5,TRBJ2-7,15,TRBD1,TGTGCTAGTGGCCTCGGACAGGGGGAAGATCGGGAGCAGTACTTC,CASGLGQGEDREQYF
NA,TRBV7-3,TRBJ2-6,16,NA,TGTGCCAGCAGTTCGCAGCCCGGGGCTGGGGCCAACGTCCTGACTTTC,CASSSQPGAGANVLTF
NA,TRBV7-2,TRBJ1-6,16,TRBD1,TGTGCCAGCAGCTTGAGGGGGCCGACCTATAATTCACCCCTCCACTTT,CASSLRGPTYNSPLHF
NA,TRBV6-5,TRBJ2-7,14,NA,TGTGCCAGCTCCGAGGGGGGGTACTCCTACGAGCAGTACTTC,CASSEGGYSYEQYF
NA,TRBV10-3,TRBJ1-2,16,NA,TGTGCCATCAGTGAGACTCCTGGAGGGATGGCCTATGGCTACACCTTC,CAISETPGGMAYGYTF
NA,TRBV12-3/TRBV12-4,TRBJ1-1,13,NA,TGTGCCAGCAGTTTAGGCGGGAACACTGAAGCTTTCTTT,CASSLGGNTEAFF
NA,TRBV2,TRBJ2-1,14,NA,TGTGCCAGCAGTGACGCGACTGTGGATAATGAGCAGTTCTTC,CASSDATVDNEQFF